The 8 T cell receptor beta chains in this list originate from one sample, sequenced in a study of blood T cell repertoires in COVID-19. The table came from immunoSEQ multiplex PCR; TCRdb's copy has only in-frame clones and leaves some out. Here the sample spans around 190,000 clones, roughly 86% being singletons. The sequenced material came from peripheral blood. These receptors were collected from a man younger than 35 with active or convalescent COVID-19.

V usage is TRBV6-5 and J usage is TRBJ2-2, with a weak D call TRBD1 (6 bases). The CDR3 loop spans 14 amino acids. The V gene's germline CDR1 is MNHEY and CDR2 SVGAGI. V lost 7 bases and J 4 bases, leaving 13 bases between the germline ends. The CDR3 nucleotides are TGTGCCAGCACCCAGGGGTCAGGCACCGGGGAGCTGTTTTTT. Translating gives CASTQGSGTGELFF.

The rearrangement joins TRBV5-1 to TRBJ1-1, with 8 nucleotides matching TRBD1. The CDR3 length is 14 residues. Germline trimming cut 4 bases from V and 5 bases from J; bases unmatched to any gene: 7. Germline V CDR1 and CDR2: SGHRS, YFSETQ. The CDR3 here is CASSVDRVETEAFF. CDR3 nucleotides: TGCGCCAGCAGCGTGGACAGGGTTGAGACTGAAGCTTTCTTT.

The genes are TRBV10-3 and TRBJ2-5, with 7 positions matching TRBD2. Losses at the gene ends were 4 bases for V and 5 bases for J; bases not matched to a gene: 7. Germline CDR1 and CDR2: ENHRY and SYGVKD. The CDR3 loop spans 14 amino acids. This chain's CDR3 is CAISVVGEGETQYF. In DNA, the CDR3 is TGTGCCATCAGTGTCGTGGGGGAGGGGGAGACCCAGTACTTC.

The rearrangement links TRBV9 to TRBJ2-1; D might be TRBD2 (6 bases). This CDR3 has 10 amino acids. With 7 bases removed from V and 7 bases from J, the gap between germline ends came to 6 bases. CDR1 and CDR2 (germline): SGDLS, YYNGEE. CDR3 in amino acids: CASAGNEQFF. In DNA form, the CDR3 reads TGTGCCAGCGCGGGGAATGAGCAGTTCTTC.

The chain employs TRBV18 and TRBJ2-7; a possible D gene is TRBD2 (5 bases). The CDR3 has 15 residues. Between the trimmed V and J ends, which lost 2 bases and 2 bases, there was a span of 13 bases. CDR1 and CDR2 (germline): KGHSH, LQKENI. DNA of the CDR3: TGTGCCAGCTCACCAGGCTCCGGGAATACCTACGAGCAGTACTTC. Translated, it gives CASSPGSGNTYEQYF. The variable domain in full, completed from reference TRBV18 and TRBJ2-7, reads NAGVMQNPRHLVRRRGQEARLRCSPMKGHSHVYWYRQLPEEGLKFMVYLQKENIIDESGMPKERFSAEFPKEGPSILRIQQVVRGDSAAYFCASSPGSGNTYEQYFGPGTRLTVT.

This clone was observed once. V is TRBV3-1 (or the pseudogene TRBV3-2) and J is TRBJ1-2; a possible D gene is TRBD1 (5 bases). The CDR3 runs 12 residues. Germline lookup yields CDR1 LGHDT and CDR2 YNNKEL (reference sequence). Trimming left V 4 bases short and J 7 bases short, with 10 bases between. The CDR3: CASSRSGFGYTF. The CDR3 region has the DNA TGTGCCAGCAGCCGATCAGGGTTTGGCTACACCTTC.

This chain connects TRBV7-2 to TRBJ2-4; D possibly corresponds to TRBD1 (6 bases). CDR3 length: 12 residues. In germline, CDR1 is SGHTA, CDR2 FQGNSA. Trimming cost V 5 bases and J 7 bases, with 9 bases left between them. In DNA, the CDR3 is TGTGCCAGCAGCCCTACAGGGAACATTCAGTACTTC. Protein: CASSPTGNIQYF.

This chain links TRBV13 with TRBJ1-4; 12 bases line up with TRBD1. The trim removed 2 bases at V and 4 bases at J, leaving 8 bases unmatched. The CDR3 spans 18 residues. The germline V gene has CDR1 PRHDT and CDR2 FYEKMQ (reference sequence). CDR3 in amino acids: CASSLTGQGAGGNEKLFF. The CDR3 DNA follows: TGTGCCAGCAGCTTAACGGGACAGGGGGCTGGTGGTAATGAAAAACTGTTTTTT.